This TCR beta chain is drawn from a study of blood T cell repertoires in COVID-19. Study information: PBMCs, B-cell-depleted T cells, or T cells were the source of the cDNA or gDNA that made up the material.

This CDR3 is 13 amino acids long. Trimming shortened V by 5 bases and J by 0 bases, and 6 bases separated the two germline ends. The germline CDR1 and CDR2 sequences are MNHEY and SVGAGI. A single count supports this clone. Measured with immunoSEQ multiplex PCR; TCRdb has only the in-frame clones, and not every one. This sample yields approximately 400,000 clones, of which about 91% are seen a single time; 10% to 15% belongs to the top ten. While infection was still active, Seattle patients were enrolled and then followed longitudinally. The specimen was peripheral blood. The source of this sequence is a woman in her forties or fifties with COVID-19, enrolled during active disease. The V call is TRBV6-5, the J call TRBJ2-3; D remains unclear. The CDR3 protein is CASSKTSTDTQYF. For the CDR3, the DNA is TGTGCCAGCAGTAAAACAAGCACAGATACGCAGTATTTT.